This TCR beta chain comes out of a study of technical replicates of blood from a few donors. Clones were read by immunoSEQ multiplex PCR, and TCRdb kept only the in-frame ones, dropping some. The sample lists about 66,000 clones, over 75% occurring once. CDR3 length equals 16 residues. Germline V gene sequence: CDR1 SGHTS, CDR2 YDEGEE. Comments on this clone: A read error may account for a junction end that differs from germline.

The source material was PBMCs. This receptor was identified in a human donor in good health. Some clones in this sample may be carry-over from other donors' samples. The chain carries TRBV5-8 and TRBJ1-5, with D maybe TRBD1 (6 bases). In nucleotides, the CDR3 is TGTGCCAGCAGCTTGAGGGGGAAAAATCTCAATCGGCCCCAGCATTTT. It is translated as CASSLRGKNLNRPQHF.